The present T cell receptor beta chain was sequenced within a study of early T cells in non-severe SARS-CoV-2 infection. Study details: It was bulk RNA from unsorted whole blood that was sequenced, and the chains were unpaired.

Study-wide results and limits: Database matching using VDJdb favored anti-spike CD8 responses, with private and CD4 specificities left missing.

This clonotype was observed a handful of times. Antigen unknown. In the library, individual cDNA molecules carried attached unique molecular identifiers. In TCRdb, the 5' RACE reads were re-called with MiXCR into one record per CDR3 protein. Here the sample spans 85,000 to 100,000 distinct CDR3 sequences, approximately 16% being singletons. The material was whole blood, obtained at baseline. The clonotype was recovered from an adult who was a healthcare worker with PCR-confirmed SARS-CoV-2 infection or an uninfected control (not recorded which).

DNA of the CDR3: TGTGCCAGCAGCCAAGATGGGACTAGCGGATCCGTCGATACGCAGTATTTT. Translated: CASSQDGTSGSVDTQYF. This sequence joins TRBV4-2 and TRBJ2-3; 11 bases align to TRBD2. This CDR3 is built from 17 residues. With 0 bases clipped from V and 6 bases from J, the junction kept 8 bases outside the gene matches. Per the germline V gene, CDR1 is LGHNA and CDR2 is YNFKEQ.